This T cell receptor (beta chain) was identified in a study of T cells in Graves' hyperthyroidism and ophthalmopathy. Study details: Peripheral blood collection took place at initial diagnosis, before any treatment. Whole-study findings and limits: Peripheral blood also featured most of the thyroid clonotypes expanded above 0.001.

J lost 5 bases, V lost 4 bases, and 3 bases had no gene match. There are 13 residues in the CDR3. Germline CDR1 reads SEHNR; CDR2 reads FQNEAQ (reference sequence). In its sample, this clonotype was seen many times. Antigen specificity is unknown. Diagnosis relied on clinical symptoms, serum thyroxine and TRAb, thyroid ultrasound and orbital computed tomography. TCR beta CDR3 regions were amplified from RNA. TCR CDR3 underwent first-round RT-PCR with the HTBI primer set. From the multiplex PCR reads, TCRdb called clonotypes with MiXCR, one entry per CDR3 protein. The data contain 750,000 to 950,000 distinct CDR3 sequences, 38% of them seen just once; the ten biggest clones take up 7% to 10%.

This TCR came from a man aged 18-30 years with Graves' hyperthyroidism. The chain recombines TRBV7-9 with TRBJ2-5; 8 bases are a match to TRBD1. Sequenced sample: blood. The CDR3 is CASSSRTGETQYF. The CDR3 nucleotides are TGTGCCAGCAGCTCGCGGACAGGGGAGACCCAGTACTTC.